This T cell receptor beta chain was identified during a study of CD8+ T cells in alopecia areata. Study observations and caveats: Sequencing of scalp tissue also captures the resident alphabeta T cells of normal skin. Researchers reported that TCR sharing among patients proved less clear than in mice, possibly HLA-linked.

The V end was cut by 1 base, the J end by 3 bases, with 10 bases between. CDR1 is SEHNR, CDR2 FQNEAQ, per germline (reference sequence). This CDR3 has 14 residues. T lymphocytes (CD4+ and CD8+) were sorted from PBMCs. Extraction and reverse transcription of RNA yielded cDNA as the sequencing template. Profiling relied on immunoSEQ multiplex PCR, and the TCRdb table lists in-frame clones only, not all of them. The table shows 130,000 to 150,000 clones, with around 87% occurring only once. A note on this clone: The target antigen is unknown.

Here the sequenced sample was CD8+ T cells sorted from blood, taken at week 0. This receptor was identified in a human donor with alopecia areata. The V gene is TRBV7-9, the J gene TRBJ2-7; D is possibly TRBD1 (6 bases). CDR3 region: CASSLVQGNYEQYF. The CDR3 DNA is TGTGCCAGCAGCTTAGTTCAGGGGAACTACGAGCAGTACTTC.